Listed below are T cell receptor beta chains from one sample, sequenced in a study of shared clonotypes between healthy human individuals. TCRdb's table, derived via immunoSEQ multiplex PCR, lists solely in-frame clones and lacks some. The sample shows about 710,000 clones, more than 70% of them seen only once. Material: memory CD4+ T cells sorted from blood. Receptors originate from a woman aged 25 to 39 in good health. The CDR3 runs from the conserved cysteine through the conserved F or W. D genes are given only for firm matches. A row's size may be missing; if present it is once, few, many or a size class.

>TRBV5-1|NA|once|TRBJ2-2
CASSLSASVNTGELFF
TGCGCCAGCAGCTTGTCGGCTAGCGTTAACACCGGGGAGCTGTTTTTT
>TRBV28|NA|NA|TRBJ1-1
CASSLGWGRGEAFF
TGTGCCAGCAGTTTGGGGTGGGGGCGCGGTGAAGCTTTCTTT
>TRBV29-1|TRBD2|NA|TRBJ2-1
CSGSGAGGGEQFF
TGCAGCGGGTCCGGGGCGGGGGGAGGTGAGCAGTTCTTC
>TRBV11-2|NA|NA|TRBJ1-2
CASSLVRTGLLRSYGYTF
TGTGCCAGCAGCTTAGTACGTACAGGGTTACTAAGAAGCTATGGCTACACCTTC
>TRBV28|NA|NA|TRBJ2-2
CASSWLAGSGELFF
TGTGCCAGCAGTTGGCTGGCGGGTTCGGGGGAGCTGTTTTTT
>TRBV28|TRBD2|NA|TRBJ2-7
CASRPGLAGNYEQYF
TGTGCCAGCAGACCCGGACTAGCGGGAAACTACGAGCAGTACTTC
>TRBV28|NA|NA|TRBJ1-2
CASSNLLGSLTYGYTF
TGTGCCAGCAGCAATTTATTGGGGTCCCTAACCTATGGCTACACCTTC
>TRBV4-1|NA|NA|TRBJ1-2
CASSQPSADNYGYTF
TGCGCCAGCAGCCAACCCAGTGCTGATAACTATGGCTACACCTTC
>TRBV30|NA|few|TRBJ2-5
CAWSVVKETQYF
TGTGCCTGGAGTGTCGTTAAGGAGACCCAGTACTTC
>TRBV5-1|NA|NA|TRBJ2-2
CASSLSLGRNSGELFF
TGCGCCAGCAGCTTGAGTCTCGGGAGAAATTCCGGGGAGCTGTTTTTT
>TRBV2|TRBD1|NA|TRBJ2-1
CASSFQGQGFDEQFF
TGTGCCAGCAGTTTCCAGGGACAGGGTTTCGATGAGCAGTTCTTC
>TRBV7-2|NA|few|TRBJ2-7
CASSIKTGLGYEQYF
TGTGCCAGCAGCATTAAGACTGGTCTGGGGTACGAGCAGTACTTC
>TRBV7-6|TRBD2|NA|TRBJ2-1
CASSARTSGRSYNEQFF
TGTGCCAGCAGCGCACGGACTAGCGGGAGAAGTTACAATGAGCAGTTCTTC
>TRBV19|NA|NA|TRBJ1-4
CAIHTAAARDHEKLFF
TGTGCCATACATACGGCGGCGGCCCGGGACCATGAAAAACTGTTTTTT
>TRBV14|NA|NA|TRBJ2-3
CASSRRASSTDTQYF
TGTGCCAGCAGCCGGAGGGCCAGTAGCACAGATACGCAGTATTTT
>TRBV11-1|TRBD1|once|TRBJ2-5
CASSLSTGGETQYF
TGTGCCAGCAGCTTATCAACAGGGGGTGAGACCCAGTACTTC
>TRBV28|TRBD2|NA|TRBJ2-2
CASTSSSGGLGELFF
TGTGCCAGCACCTCATCTAGCGGGGGCCTGGGGGAGCTGTTTTTT
>TRBV28|NA|few|TRBJ1-5
CASNMGLMDSNQPQHF
TGTGCCAGCAATATGGGGCTGATGGATAGCAATCAGCCCCAGCATTTT
>TRBV9|NA|NA|TRBJ1-1
CASSVQATNTEAFF
TGTGCCAGCAGCGTGCAAGCAACCAACACTGAAGCTTTCTTT
>TRBV27|NA|NA|TRBJ2-7
CASWGPGAQPYEQYF
TGTGCCAGCTGGGGCCCCGGTGCTCAGCCCTACGAGCAGTACTTC
>TRBV5-1|TRBD1|NA|TRBJ2-7
CASSLDRGRDRDYEQYF
TGCGCCAGCAGCTTGGACAGGGGCCGGGACAGGGACTACGAGCAGTACTTC
>TRBV2|TRBD1|NA|TRBJ1-4
CASSEFRQGRNEKLFF
TGTGCCAGCAGTGAATTCCGACAGGGCAGAAATGAAAAACTGTTTTTT
>TRBV6-5|NA|NA|TRBJ1-2
CASSTYRVSGYTF
TGTGCCAGCAGCACATACAGGGTTAGTGGCTACACCTTC
>TRBV5-1|NA|NA|TRBJ2-6
CASSLRGSSGANVLTF
TGCGCCAGCAGCTTGAGGGGGTCCTCTGGGGCCAACGTCCTGACTTTC
>TRBV5-1|NA|once|TRBJ2-1
CASSSDTPGYNEQFF
TGCGCCAGCAGCTCGGACACACCTGGATACAATGAGCAGTTCTTC
>TRBV23-1|TRBD1|NA|TRBJ2-7
CASSQSWDRVEGEQYF
TGCGCCAGCAGTCAATCTTGGGACAGGGTCGAAGGCGAGCAGTACTTC
>TRBV5-1|TRBD1|NA|TRBJ2-2
CASGPTGDRTGELFF
TGCGCCAGCGGGCCGACAGGGGACCGGACCGGGGAGCTGTTTTTT
>TRBV29-1|TRBD1|few|TRBJ1-1
CSVGTGGASTEAFF
TGCAGCGTTGGGACAGGGGGCGCGAGCACTGAAGCTTTCTTT
>TRBV5-1|NA|NA|TRBJ2-3
CASSFGREDTQYF
TGCGCCAGCAGCTTTGGGAGAGAAGATACGCAGTATTTT
>TRBV5-1|TRBD1|NA|TRBJ2-7
CASSYGTGGNEQYF
TGCGCCAGCAGCTATGGGACAGGGGGCAACGAGCAGTACTTC
>TRBV13|NA|NA|TRBJ2-7
CASSLEGADHYEQYF
TGTGCCAGCAGCCTCGAAGGGGCGGATCACTACGAGCAGTACTTC
>TRBV28|NA|NA|TRBJ2-5
CASSTDRPLATQYF
TGTGCCAGCAGTACTGACAGGCCTCTCGCGACCCAGTACTTC
>TRBV6-1|NA|NA|TRBJ2-7
CASSLQGTLTYEQYF
TGTGCCAGCAGTTTACAGGGGACTTTAACCTACGAGCAGTACTTC
>TRBV6-6|TRBD1|NA|TRBJ2-1
CASSYRQGEDEQFF
TGTGCCAGCAGTTATCGACAGGGGGAGGATGAGCAGTTCTTC
>TRBV2|NA|NA|TRBJ2-7
CASSPGYEQYF
TGTGCCAGCAGTCCCGGTTACGAGCAGTACTTC
>TRBV5-4|TRBD1|NA|TRBJ2-5
CASSSDRARETQYF
TGTGCCAGCAGCTCGGACAGGGCCCGGGAGACCCAGTACTTC
>TRBV28|NA|NA|TRBJ1-2
CASSFGGYGYTF
TGTGCCAGCAGTTTCGGGGGCTATGGCTACACCTTC
>TRBV5-1|TRBD1|NA|TRBJ1-3
CASSAGQGIGNTIYF
TGCGCCAGCAGTGCCGGACAGGGTATAGGAAACACCATATATTTT
>TRBV6-5|NA|NA|TRBJ1-1
CASSYSGYTEAFF
TGTGCCAGCAGTTACTCCGGATACACTGAAGCTTTCTTT
>TRBV28|NA|once|TRBJ1-1
CASSFNPQLQAGEAFF
TGTGCCAGCAGTTTTAACCCACAGCTCCAAGCAGGTGAAGCTTTCTTT
>TRBV19|NA|NA|TRBJ1-2
CASSVARRNGYTF
TGTGCCAGTAGTGTAGCTCGGAGGAATGGCTACACCTTC
>TRBV5-8|TRBD1|once|TRBJ1-4
CASSIPGQTNEKLFF
TGTGCCAGCAGTATACCGGGACAGACAAATGAAAAACTGTTTTTT
>TRBV5-4|NA|NA|TRBJ2-3
CASSLAGLLSTDTQYF
TGTGCCAGCAGCTTGGCAGGGCTTCTCAGCACAGATACGCAGTATTTT
>TRBV7-8|TRBD1|many|TRBJ2-7
CASRKDRGPQDEQYF
TGTGCCAGCAGGAAGGACAGGGGGCCGCAGGACGAGCAGTACTTC
>TRBV18|NA|few|TRBJ2-7
CASSRRDGSYEQYF
TGTGCCAGCTCACGGAGGGACGGGTCCTACGAGCAGTACTTC
>TRBV11-2|TRBD2|NA|TRBJ2-1
CASSLAGPLGNEQFF
TGTGCCAGCAGTCTAGCGGGTCCCCTGGGGAATGAGCAGTTCTTC
>TRBV19|NA|NA|TRBJ1-5
CATKWGFNQPQHF
TGTGCCACCAAGTGGGGTTTCAATCAGCCCCAGCATTTT
>TRBV27|TRBD2|many|TRBJ2-1
CASVRLAGDNEQFF
TGTGCCAGCGTTCGGCTAGCGGGGGACAATGAGCAGTTCTTC
>TRBV15|TRBD1|NA|TRBJ2-7
CATSRGQGAGEQYF
TGTGCCACCAGCAGGGGACAGGGGGCGGGGGAGCAGTACTTC
>TRBV25-1|NA|NA|TRBJ1-1
CASSEYTRDTEAFF
TGTGCCAGCAGTGAATATACAAGAGACACTGAAGCTTTCTTT